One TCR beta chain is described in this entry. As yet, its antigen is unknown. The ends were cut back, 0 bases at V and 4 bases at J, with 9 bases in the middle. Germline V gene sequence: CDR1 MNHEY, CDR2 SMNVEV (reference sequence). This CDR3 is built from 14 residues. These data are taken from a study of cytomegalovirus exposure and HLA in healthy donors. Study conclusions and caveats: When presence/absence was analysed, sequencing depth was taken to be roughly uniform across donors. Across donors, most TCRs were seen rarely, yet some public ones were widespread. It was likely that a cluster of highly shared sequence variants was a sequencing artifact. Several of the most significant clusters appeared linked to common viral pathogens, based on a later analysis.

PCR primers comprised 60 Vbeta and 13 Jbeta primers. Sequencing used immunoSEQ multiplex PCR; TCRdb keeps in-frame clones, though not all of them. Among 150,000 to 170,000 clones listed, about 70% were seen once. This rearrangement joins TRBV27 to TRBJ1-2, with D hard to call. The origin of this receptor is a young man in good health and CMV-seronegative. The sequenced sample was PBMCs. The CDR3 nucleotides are TGTGCCAGCAGTTTATCCCCAGACACCTATGGCTACACCTTC. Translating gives CASSLSPDTYGYTF.